This T cell receptor beta chain originates from a study of spatial heterogeneity in lung cancer. Germline-derived CDR1 and CDR2 are MNHEY and SVGEGT. V lost 2 bases to trimming and J lost 6 bases, with 1 base between them. There are 11 residues in the CDR3. MiXCR was run by TCRdb on the 5' RACE reads, yielding one entry per CDR3 protein. This sample yields 3,800 or so distinct CDR3 sequences, of which nearly 3% are seen a single time; roughly an eighth belongs to the top ten. This clonotype was seen many times. The time point: sample taken at primary tumor resection. V gene TRBV6-2 or TRBV6-3 combines with J gene TRBJ2-2; D call uncertain. Sample: normal lung tissue next to the tumor, taken at surgery. This receptor was taken from a female donor with early-stage non-small cell lung cancer. The CDR3 DNA reads TGTGCCAGCAGTTACCCCGGGGAGCTGTTTTTT. It codes for CASSYPGELFF.